This TCR beta chain was retrieved from a study of shared clonotypes between healthy human individuals. Study-level results: Memory subsets had estimated richness that was generally smaller than that of naive subsets. The four-donor shared clonotypes exceeded non-shared clonotypes in generation probability, with non-shared ones scoring lower. Inspection by rarefaction showed sorted-subset sequencing to be incomplete despite large depth.

Of note for this clone: What it recognizes is unknown. In the same sample, other DNA sequences code for this CDR3.

Naive CD8 isolation took CD45RO-negative cells positively selected for CCR7 and excluded terminally differentiated effector memory CD45RA+ cells. Donors had no recently reported acute infections or vaccinations and were HIV-negative. Clones were sequenced by immunoSEQ multiplex PCR, and TCRdb holds only the in-frame ones, with some missing. Here the sample spans roughly 810,000 clones, 90% to 98% being singletons. Germline CDR1 is SNHLY and CDR2 is FYNNEI. The V segment lost 7 bases and the J segment 1 base; nucleotides outside the gene matches: 1. There are 12 residues in the CDR3. Sequencing was done on a sample of naive CD8+ T cells sorted from blood. This clonotype was sampled from a man aged 25-40 years in good health. V usage is TRBV2 and J usage is TRBJ2-7; TRBD2 aligns across 7 bases. As DNA, the CDR3 is TGTGCCAGCATCGGGGGGTCCTACGAGCAGTACTTC. It encodes CASIGGSYEQYF.